This entry is about one T cell receptor beta chain. No cognate antigen has been identified for it. Within one base of it there is no much larger clone, and no base qualities were kept. The data originate from a study of technical replicates of blood from several donors (dated by TCRdb to 2017 to 2019). Libraries were built with the immunoSEQ multiplex PCR assay. TCRdb retrieved this table from immuneACCESS and kept in-frame rearrangements only. Not all clones are present; in checked studies, unresolved V genes account for under half, and no reason is known for the remainder. Within this sample are about 81,000 clones, with around four fifths of them counted one time only. 3% to 5% of the sample rests with the top ten. CDR1 and CDR2 (SEHNR, FQNEAQ) derive from the germline V gene (reference sequence). Its CDR3 holds 14 amino acids, cysteine through phenylalanine. The CDR3 DNA has 42 bases and is translated from base 1. Trimming removed 4 bases from V and 7 bases from J, leaving 14 bases between the germline ends.

The chain is encoded by TRBV7-9 joined to TRBJ2-1; the D gene is possibly TRBD2, with 5 bases matching. Source material: PBMCs. This TCR derives from a human donor in good health. Some clones in this sample may be carry-over from other donors' samples. The CDR3 protein is CASSSPGMANEQFF. The bases are TGTGCCAGCAGCTCGCCGGGAATGGCTAATGAGCAGTTCTTC.